Here is one T cell receptor beta chain with its context. Germline assignment: CDR1 SGHTA and CDR2 FQGTGA. The CDR3 sequence is 16 residues long. V shed 5 bases and J 6 bases; nucleotides not matched to a gene: 5. These data are taken from a study of blood T cell repertoires in COVID-19. Assay used: immunoSEQ multiplex PCR; TCRdb lists only in-frame clones, some missing. The data show 170,000 or so clones, around 80% seen once. The chain employs TRBV7-3 and TRBJ2-2; 14 bases fit TRBD2. Sequenced material: peripheral blood. This TCR was recovered from a man aged 70 or older with active or convalescent COVID-19. Here the CDR3 reads CASSAGLAGVAGELFF. As DNA, the CDR3 is TGTGCCAGCAGCGCGGGACTAGCGGGAGTTGCCGGGGAGCTGTTTTTT.